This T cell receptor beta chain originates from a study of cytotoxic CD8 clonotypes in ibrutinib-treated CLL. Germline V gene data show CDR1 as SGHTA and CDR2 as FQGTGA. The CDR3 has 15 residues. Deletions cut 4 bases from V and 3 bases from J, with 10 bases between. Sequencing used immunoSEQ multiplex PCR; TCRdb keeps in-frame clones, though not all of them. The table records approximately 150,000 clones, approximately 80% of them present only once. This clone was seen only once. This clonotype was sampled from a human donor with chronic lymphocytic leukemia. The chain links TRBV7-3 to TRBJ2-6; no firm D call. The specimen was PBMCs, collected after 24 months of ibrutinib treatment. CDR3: CASSSGVSGANVLTF. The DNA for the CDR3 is TGTGCCAGCAGCTCTGGGGTTAGTGGGGCCAACGTCCTGACTTTC.